Given below is one T cell receptor (beta chain) in context. Its antigen is not known. This entry belongs to a study of T cells after yellow fever vaccination. The study, taken as a whole, reports: Compared with primary, the secondary response was weaker and peaked at day 5, not 15.

TCRdb processed the 5' RACE reads anew with MiXCR; each CDR3 protein has one entry. The sample lists approximately 300,000 distinct CDR3 sequences; approximately 7% were seen once. Looked up from germline, CDR1 is MNHNS and CDR2 is SASEGT. Trimming stripped 7 bases from V and 7 bases from J, with 23 bases between. This CDR3 contains 16 residues. The sample consisted of PBMCs, taken roughly 45 days after the first yellow fever vaccination. This chain uses TRBV6-1 with TRBJ2-1; D gene unclear. The TCR comes from a man between 18 and 35 years old who received the YFV17D yellow fever vaccine. The CDR3 coding sequence is TGTGCCAGCATCCTGTTACATGGCTCCGAGGAAAATGAGCAGTTCTTC. This translates into CASILLHGSEENEQFF.